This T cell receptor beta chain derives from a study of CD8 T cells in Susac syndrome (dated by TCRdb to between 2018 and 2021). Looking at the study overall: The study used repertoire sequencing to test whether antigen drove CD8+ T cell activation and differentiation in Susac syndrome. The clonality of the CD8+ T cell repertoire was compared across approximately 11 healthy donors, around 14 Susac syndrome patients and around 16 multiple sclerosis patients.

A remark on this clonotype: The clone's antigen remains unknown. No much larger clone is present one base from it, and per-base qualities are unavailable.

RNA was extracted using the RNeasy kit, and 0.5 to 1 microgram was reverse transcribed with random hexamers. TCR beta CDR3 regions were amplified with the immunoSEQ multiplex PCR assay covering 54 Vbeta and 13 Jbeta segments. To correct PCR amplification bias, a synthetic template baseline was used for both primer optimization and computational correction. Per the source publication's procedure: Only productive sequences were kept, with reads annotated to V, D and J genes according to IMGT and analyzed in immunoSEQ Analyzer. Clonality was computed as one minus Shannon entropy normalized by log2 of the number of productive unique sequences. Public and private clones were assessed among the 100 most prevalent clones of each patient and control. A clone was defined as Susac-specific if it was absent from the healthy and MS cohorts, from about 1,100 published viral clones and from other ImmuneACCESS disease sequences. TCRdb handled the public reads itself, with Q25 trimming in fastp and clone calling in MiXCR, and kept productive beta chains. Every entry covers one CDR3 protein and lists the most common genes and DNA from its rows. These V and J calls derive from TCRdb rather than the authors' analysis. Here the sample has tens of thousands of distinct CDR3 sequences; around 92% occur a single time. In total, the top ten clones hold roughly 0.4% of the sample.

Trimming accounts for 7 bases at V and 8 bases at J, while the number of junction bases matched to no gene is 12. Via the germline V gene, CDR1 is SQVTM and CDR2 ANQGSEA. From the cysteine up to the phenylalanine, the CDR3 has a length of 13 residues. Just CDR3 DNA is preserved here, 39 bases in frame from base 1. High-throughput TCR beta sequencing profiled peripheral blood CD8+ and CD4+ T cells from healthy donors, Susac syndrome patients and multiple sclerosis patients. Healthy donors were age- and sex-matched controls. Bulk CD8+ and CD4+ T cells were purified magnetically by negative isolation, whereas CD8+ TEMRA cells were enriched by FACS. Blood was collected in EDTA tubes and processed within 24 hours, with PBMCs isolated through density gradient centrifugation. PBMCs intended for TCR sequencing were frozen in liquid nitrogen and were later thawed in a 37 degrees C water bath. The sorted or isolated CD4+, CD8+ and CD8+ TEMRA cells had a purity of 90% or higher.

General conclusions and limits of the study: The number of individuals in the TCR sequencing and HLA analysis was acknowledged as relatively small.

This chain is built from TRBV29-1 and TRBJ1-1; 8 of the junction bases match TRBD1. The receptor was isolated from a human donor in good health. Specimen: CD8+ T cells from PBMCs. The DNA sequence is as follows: TGCAGCGACCTGGGACAGGCCGGCCCGGAAGCTTTCTTT. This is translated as CSDLGQAGPEAFF. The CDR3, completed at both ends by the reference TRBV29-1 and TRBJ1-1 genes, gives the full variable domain SAVISQKPSRDICQRGTSLTIQCQVDSQVTMMFWYRQQPGQSLTLIATANQGSEATYESGFVIDKFPISRPNLTFSTLTVSNMSPEDSSIYLCSDLGQAGPEAFFGQGTRLTVV.